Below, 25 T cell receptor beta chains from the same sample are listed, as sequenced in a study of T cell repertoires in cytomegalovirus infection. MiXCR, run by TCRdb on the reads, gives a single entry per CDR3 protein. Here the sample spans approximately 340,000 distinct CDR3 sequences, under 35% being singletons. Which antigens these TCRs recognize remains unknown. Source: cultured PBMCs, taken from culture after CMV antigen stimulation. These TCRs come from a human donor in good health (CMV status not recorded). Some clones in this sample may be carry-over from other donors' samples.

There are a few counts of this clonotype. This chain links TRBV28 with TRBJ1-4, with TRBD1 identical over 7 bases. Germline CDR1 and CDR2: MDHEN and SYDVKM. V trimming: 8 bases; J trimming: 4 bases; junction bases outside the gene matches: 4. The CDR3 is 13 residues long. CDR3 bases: TGTGCCAGCGGGGACAGCCATAATGAAAAACTGTTTTTT. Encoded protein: CASGDSHNEKLFF.

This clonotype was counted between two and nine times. The CDR3 DNA sequence: TGTGCCAGCAGCTTTGCAACTAGCGGGACCTACGAGCAGTACTTC. It yields the protein CASSFATSGTYEQYF. The chain recombines TRBV7-8 with TRBJ2-7, with 10 bases lining up with TRBD2. This CDR3 has 15 amino acids. CDR1 and CDR2 (germline): SGHVS, FQNEAQ. V gave up 3 bases and J gave up 2 bases; unmatched junction bases: 4.

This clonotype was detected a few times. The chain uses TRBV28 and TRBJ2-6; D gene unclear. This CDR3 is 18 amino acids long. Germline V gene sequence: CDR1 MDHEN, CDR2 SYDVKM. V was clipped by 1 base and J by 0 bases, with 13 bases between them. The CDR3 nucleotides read TGTGCCAGCAGTTTATATCCGGGTTCCAGCTCTGGGGCCAACGTCCTGACTTTC. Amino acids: CASSLYPGSSSGANVLTF.

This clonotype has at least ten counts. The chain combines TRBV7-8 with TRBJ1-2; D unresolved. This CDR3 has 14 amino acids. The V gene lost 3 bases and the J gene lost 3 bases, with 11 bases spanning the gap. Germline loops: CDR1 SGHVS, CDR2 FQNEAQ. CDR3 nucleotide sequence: TGTGCCAGCAGCTTGACCGGGATGGACTATGGCTACACCTTC. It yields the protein CASSLTGMDYGYTF.

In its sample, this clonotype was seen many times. DNA for the CDR3: TGCGCCAGCAGCCAAGATCGCGACAGCGTGCAGTACTTC. Protein: CASSQDRDSVQYF. The genes are TRBV4-1 and TRBJ2-7, with a tentative D call TRBD1 (5 bases). The V gene's germline CDR1 is MGHRA and CDR2 YSYEKL. Trimming pared 0 bases from V and 9 bases from J, leaving 12 bases between. This CDR3 region has 13 residues.

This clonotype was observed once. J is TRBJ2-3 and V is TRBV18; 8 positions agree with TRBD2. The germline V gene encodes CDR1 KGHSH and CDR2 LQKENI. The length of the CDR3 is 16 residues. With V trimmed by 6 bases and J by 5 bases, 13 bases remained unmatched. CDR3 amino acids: CASSLLAATTGDTQYF. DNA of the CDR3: TGTGCCAGCTCCCTACTAGCGGCGACAACGGGAGATACGCAGTATTTT.

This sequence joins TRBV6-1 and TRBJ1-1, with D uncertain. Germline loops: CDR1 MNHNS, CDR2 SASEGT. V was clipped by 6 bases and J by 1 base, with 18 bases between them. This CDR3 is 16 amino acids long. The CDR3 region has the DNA TGTGCCAGCAGGAAATTCCTGCGGGGAGCGAACACTGAAGCTTTCTTT. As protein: CASRKFLRGANTEAFF.

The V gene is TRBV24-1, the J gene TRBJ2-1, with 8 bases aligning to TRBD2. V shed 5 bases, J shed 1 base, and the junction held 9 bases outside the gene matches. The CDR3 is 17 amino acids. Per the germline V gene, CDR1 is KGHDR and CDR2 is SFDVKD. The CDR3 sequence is CATSANSGMESYNEQFF. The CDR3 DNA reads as TGTGCCACCAGTGCCAATAGCGGGATGGAATCCTACAATGAGCAGTTCTTC.

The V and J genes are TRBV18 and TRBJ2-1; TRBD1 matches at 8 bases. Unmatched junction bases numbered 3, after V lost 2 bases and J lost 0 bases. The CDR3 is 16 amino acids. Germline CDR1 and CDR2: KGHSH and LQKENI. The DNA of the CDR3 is TGTGCCAGCTCACCAGACAGGGGACGCTCCTACAATGAGCAGTTCTTC. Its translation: CASSPDRGRSYNEQFF.

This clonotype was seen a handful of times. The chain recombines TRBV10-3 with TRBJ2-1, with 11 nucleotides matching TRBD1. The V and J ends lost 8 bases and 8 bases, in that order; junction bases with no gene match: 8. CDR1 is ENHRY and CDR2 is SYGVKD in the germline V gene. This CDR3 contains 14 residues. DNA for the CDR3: TGTGCCATCGGACCGGGACAGGGGGTCGATGAGCAGTTCTTC. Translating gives CAIGPGQGVDEQFF.

CDR3 loop: CASSSAMDGELFF. Written as DNA, the CDR3 is TGTGCCAGTAGTAGTGCTATGGACGGGGAGCTGTTTTTT. V usage is TRBV19 and J usage is TRBJ2-2, with unresolved D. The V end was cut by 4 bases, the J end by 7 bases, with 10 bases between. The CDR3 consists of 13 residues. The germline gives CDR1 LNHDA, CDR2 SQIVND (reference sequence). The full variable domain, in which reference TRBV19 and TRBJ2-2 provide the parts outside the CDR3, is DGGITQSPKYLFRKEGQNVTLSCEQNLNHDAMYWYRQDPGQGLRLIYYSQIVNDFQKGDIAEGYSVSREKKESFPLTVTSAQKNPTAFYLCASSSAMDGELFFGEGSRLTVL.

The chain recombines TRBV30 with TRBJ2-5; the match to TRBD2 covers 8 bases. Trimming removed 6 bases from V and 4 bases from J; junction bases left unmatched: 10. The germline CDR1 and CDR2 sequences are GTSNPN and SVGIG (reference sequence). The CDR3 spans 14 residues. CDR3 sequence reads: CACPLAGGTETQYF. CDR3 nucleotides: TGTGCCTGTCCGCTCGCGGGAGGAACAGAGACCCAGTACTTC. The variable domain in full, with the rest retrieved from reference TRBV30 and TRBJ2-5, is SQTIHQWPATLVQPVGSPLSLECTVEGTSNPNLYWYRQAAGRGLQLLFYSVGIGQISSEVPQNLSASRPQDRQFILSSKKLLLSDSGFYLCACPLAGGTETQYFGPGTRLLVL.

The DNA of the CDR3 is TGTGCCAGCAGCCGGGAGTACTCTGGGGCCAACGTCCTGACTTTC. This gives the protein CASSREYSGANVLTF. The V and J genes are TRBV6-4 and TRBJ2-6; D may be TRBD2 (6 bases). CDR1 and CDR2 (germline): MRHNA, SNTAGT. V lost 6 bases and J lost 0, with 9 bases in between. CDR3 length: 15 amino acids.

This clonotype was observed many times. CDR3 nucleotides: TGTGCCAGCAGCTTCGACAGATCCTACGAGCAGTACTTC. It is translated as CASSFDRSYEQYF. The chain recombines TRBV7-2 with TRBJ2-7; D possibly corresponds to TRBD1 (5 bases). Trimming took 3 bases from V and 1 from J, leaving 7 bases between them. From germline, CDR1 is SGHTA and CDR2 FQGNSA. The CDR3 is 13 amino acids.

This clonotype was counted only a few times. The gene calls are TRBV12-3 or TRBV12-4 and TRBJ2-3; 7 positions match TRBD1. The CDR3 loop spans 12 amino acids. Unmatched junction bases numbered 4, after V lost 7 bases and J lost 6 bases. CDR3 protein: CASTPGQDTQYF. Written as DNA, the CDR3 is TGTGCCAGCACCCCGGGACAGGATACGCAGTATTTT.

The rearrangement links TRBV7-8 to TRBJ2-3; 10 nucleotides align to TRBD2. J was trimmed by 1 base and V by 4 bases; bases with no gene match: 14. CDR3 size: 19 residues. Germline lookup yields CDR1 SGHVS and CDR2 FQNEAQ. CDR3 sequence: CASSSLSGRYPLGTDTQYF. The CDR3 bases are TGTGCCAGCAGCTCCCTTAGCGGGAGGTACCCGTTGGGCACAGATACGCAGTATTTT.

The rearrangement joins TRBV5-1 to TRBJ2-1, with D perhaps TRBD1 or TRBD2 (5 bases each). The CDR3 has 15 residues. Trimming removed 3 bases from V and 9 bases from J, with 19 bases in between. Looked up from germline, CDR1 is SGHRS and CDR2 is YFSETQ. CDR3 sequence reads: CASSYPGPLPSEQFF. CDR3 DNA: TGCGCCAGCAGCTACCCGGGACCCCTCCCAAGTGAGCAGTTCTTC.

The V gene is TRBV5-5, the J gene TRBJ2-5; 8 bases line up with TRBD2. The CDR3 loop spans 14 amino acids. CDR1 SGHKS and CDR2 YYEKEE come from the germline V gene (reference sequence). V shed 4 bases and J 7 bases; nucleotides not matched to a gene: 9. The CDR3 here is CASSLRGEEGTQYF. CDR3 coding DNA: TGTGCCAGCAGCCTGCGGGGGGAAGAAGGGACCCAGTACTTC.

The CDR3 DNA reads TGTGCCAGTAGTATCGGGGGACTCTACAATGAGCAGTTCTTC. As protein: CASSIGGLYNEQFF. The V gene is TRBV19, the J gene TRBJ2-1, with D perhaps TRBD2 (6 bases). Germline V gene sequence: CDR1 LNHDA, CDR2 SQIVND (reference sequence). V lost 3 bases and J 3 bases, leaving 9 bases between the germline ends. The CDR3 extends over 14 amino acids.

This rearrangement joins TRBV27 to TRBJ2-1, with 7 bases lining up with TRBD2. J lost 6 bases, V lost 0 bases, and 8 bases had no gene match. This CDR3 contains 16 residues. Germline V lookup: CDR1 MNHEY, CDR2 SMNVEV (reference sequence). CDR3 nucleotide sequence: TGTGCCAGCAGTTTATCCCAAAGCGGGATGGGCAATGAGCAGTTCTTC. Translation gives CASSLSQSGMGNEQFF.

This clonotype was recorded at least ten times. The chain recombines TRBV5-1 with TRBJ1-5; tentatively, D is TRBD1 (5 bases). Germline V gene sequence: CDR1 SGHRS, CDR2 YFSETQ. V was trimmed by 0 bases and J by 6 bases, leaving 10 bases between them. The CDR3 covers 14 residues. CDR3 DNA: TGCGCCAGCAGCTTGGAGCAGGGCGGTCAGCCCCAGCATTTT. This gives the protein CASSLEQGGQPQHF.

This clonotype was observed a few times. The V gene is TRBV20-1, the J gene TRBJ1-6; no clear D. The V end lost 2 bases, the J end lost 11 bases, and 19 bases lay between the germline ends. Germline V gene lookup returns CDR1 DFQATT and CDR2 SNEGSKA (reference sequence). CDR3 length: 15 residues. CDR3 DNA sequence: TGCAGTGCTAGATCGGGCTCTACGCGAGAGACACCCCTCCACTTT. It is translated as CSARSGSTRETPLHF.

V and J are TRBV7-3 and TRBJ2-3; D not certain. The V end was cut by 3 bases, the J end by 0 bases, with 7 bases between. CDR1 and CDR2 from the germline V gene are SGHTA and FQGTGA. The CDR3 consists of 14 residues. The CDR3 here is CASSFLDSTDTQYF. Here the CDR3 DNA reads TGTGCCAGCAGCTTCCTAGACAGCACAGATACGCAGTATTTT. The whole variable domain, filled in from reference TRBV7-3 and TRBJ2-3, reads GAGVSQTPSNKVTEKGKYVELRCDPISGHTALYWYRQSLGQGPEFLIYFQGTGAADDSGLPNDRFFAVRPEGSVSTLKIQRTERGDSAVYLCASSFLDSTDTQYFGPGTRLTVL.

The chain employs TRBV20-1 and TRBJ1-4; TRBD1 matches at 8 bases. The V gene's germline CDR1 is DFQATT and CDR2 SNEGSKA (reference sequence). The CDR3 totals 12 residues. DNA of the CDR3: TGCGGGTCCGACAGGGGCAACGAAAAACTGTTTTTT. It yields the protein CGSDRGNEKLFF.

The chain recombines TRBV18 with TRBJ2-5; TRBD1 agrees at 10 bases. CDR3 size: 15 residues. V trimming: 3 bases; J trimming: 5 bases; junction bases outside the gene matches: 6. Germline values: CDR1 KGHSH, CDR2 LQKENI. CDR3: CASSPPTGGRETQYF. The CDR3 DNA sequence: TGTGCCAGCTCACCCCCGACAGGGGGCAGGGAGACCCAGTACTTC.